These 11 T cell receptor beta chains were all obtained from the same sample, sequenced in a study of cytomegalovirus exposure and HLA in healthy donors. Sequenced by immunoSEQ multiplex PCR; TCRdb stores in-frame clones only, minus some. The sample carries some 140,000 clones, 75% to 90% recorded once. The material sequenced was PBMCs. These TCRs come from a woman younger than 30 in good health and CMV-seropositive.

The chain links TRBV9 to TRBJ1-1; D gene unclear. The CDR3 covers 15 residues. Trimming cost V 6 bases and J 2 bases, with 17 bases left between them. Germline CDR1 SGDLS, CDR2 YYNGEE. The CDR3, as DNA: TGTGCCAGCACACGGGATCCCGAAACAAACACTGAAGCTTTCTTT. This translates into CASTRDPETNTEAFF.

The chain joins TRBV5-1 to TRBJ2-1; D unclear. The V and J ends lost 4 bases and 8 bases respectively, with 7 bases between them. This CDR3 is built from 11 residues. The V gene's germline CDR1 is SGHRS and CDR2 YFSETQ. The CDR3 DNA is TGCGCCAGCAGCCTCCGGGATGAGCAGTTCTTC. It encodes CASSLRDEQFF.

The J gene is TRBJ2-7, the V gene TRBV7-6, with TRBD2 identical over 7 bases. The CDR3 extends over 12 amino acids. With V trimmed by 8 bases and J by 4 bases, 5 bases remained unmatched. Germline CDR1 is SGHVS and CDR2 is FNYEAQ. DNA of the CDR3: TGTGCCAGCCGGGGGGATACGTACGAGCAGTACTTC. Amino acid sequence: CASRGDTYEQYF.

This clone occurred a few times. This chain joins TRBV9 and TRBJ2-7, with 8 bases that match TRBD1. The length of the CDR3 is 16 residues. Germline trimming cut 3 bases from V and 0 bases from J; bases unmatched to any gene: 8. Germline V lookup: CDR1 SGDLS, CDR2 YYNGEE. CDR3 sequence reads: CASSAQPGQDSYEQYF. The CDR3 nucleotides read TGTGCCAGCAGCGCCCAACCGGGACAGGACTCCTACGAGCAGTACTTC.

This clone was recorded once. CDR3 DNA sequence: TGCGCCAGCAGTAGAATGGGAGTTTACGAGCAGTACTTC. It encodes CASSRMGVYEQYF. The J gene is TRBJ2-7, the V gene TRBV10-2, with D tentatively TRBD2 (5 bases). There are 13 residues in the CDR3. The V end was cut by 5 bases, the J end by 4 bases, with 12 bases between. Per the germline V gene, CDR1 is WSHSY and CDR2 is SAAADI.

This clone showed up just once. The chain carries TRBV7-2 and TRBJ2-7; D remains unclear. CDR3 length: 13 residues. The germline V gene encodes CDR1 SGHTA and CDR2 FQGNSA. V shed 1 base and J shed 2 bases, with 6 bases lying between them. The CDR3 nucleotides read TGTGCCAGCAGCTTAGGCTTAGCCTACGAGCAGTACTTC. This codes for CASSLGLAYEQYF.

The chain has TRBV5-1 and TRBJ1-2, with D unclear. The CDR3 is made up of 14 amino acids. Germline CDR1 reads SGHRS; CDR2 reads YFSETQ. Trimming stripped 0 bases from V and 5 bases from J, with 11 bases between. In DNA, the CDR3 is TGCGCCAGCAGCTTGGGGACTGCCGGATATGGCTACACCTTC. Amino acid sequence: CASSLGTAGYGYTF.

V gene TRBV5-5 combines with J gene TRBJ2-3, with 11 bases aligning to TRBD2. The CDR3 has 15 amino acids. Germline V gives CDR1 SGHKS, CDR2 YYEKEE (reference sequence). J gave up 0 bases and V 5 bases, and 2 bases lay outside the gene matches. The CDR3 DNA follows: TGTGCCAGCAGATTAGCGGGGGGGAGCACAGATACGCAGTATTTT. Translation: CASRLAGGSTDTQYF.

V and J are TRBV7-2 and TRBJ2-5, with D possibly being TRBD2 (5 bases). The CDR3 extends over 16 amino acids. Germline CDR1 is SGHTA and CDR2 is FQGNSA. V lost 5 bases to trimming and J lost 2 bases, with 18 bases between them. The CDR3 here is CASSLPDFEPQETQYF. CDR3 sequence (DNA): TGTGCCAGCAGCCTCCCGGACTTCGAACCGCAAGAGACCCAGTACTTC.

This sequence joins TRBV6-1 and TRBJ1-1; TRBD1 matches 7 bases. The CDR3 has 13 amino acids. CDR1 MNHNS and CDR2 SASEGT come from the germline V gene. J was trimmed by 2 bases and V by 5 bases; bases with no gene match: 2. Written as DNA, the CDR3 is TGTGCCAGCAGTAGACAGGGTAACACTGAAGCTTTCTTT. It translates to CASSRQGNTEAFF.

A single count supports this clone. The rearrangement links TRBV5-1 to TRBJ2-7, with D perhaps matching TRBD1 (6 bases). CDR3 length equals 13 residues. The ends were cut back, 4 bases at V and 6 bases at J, with 14 bases in the middle. Looked up from germline, CDR1 is SGHRS and CDR2 is YFSETQ. As DNA, the CDR3 is TGCGCCAGCAGCCTGGACTGGGGGCTCGAGCAGTACTTC. The encoded protein is CASSLDWGLEQYF.